One sample yielded the 15 T cell receptor beta chains listed below, sequenced in a study of T cells in women clearing cervical HPV infection. TCRdb keeps only in-frame clones here, not all; method: immunoSEQ multiplex PCR. Its table lists about 22,000 clones. Sequenced input: blood buffy coat. The receptors were sampled from a woman aged 18 to 69 with a cervical HPV16 infection that either progressed to CIN3+ or cleared (not recorded which).

Note on this clone: Read sequence stops 3 residues before the CDR3 end, and the germline J gene provides the missing end. V gene TRBV4-2 combines with J gene TRBJ1-4; tentatively, D is TRBD1 (5 bases). CDR3 length: 17 amino acids. CDR1 and CDR2 (germline): LGHNA, YNFKEQ. The CDR3 reads CASSPSFYRLNNSPLFF. The covered CDR3 bases are TGTGCCAGCAGCCCCTCCTTTTACAGGCTTAATAATTCACCA.

A note on this clone: The CDR3 goes on 3 residues after the read ends, and that part is filled in from the germline J gene. The chain joins TRBV6-1 to TRBJ1-1; D gene ambiguous. Germline lookup yields CDR1 MNHNS and CDR2 SASEGT. The length of the CDR3 is 17 residues. Deletions cut 2 bases from V and 1 base from J, with 17 bases between. Incomplete CDR3 DNA: TGTGCCAGCAGTGAATACCCGATCGGGCGGGAGAACACTGAA. It is translated as CASSEYPIGRENTE. The full CDR3 sequence reads CASSEYPIGRENTEAFF.

A remark on this clone: With the read ending 3 residues before the CDR3 end, the germline J gene is used to fill in that end. This chain joins TRBV19 and TRBJ2-4, with 8 bases matching TRBD1. Germline CDR1 is LNHDA and CDR2 is SQIVND (reference sequence). The CDR3 sequence is 12 residues long. The CDR3 spells CASSPTGDGQYF. The CDR3 DNA, read in part, is TGTGCCAGTAGTCCGACAGGGGATGGT.

The CDR3: CASSLGNRGANSPLHF. The part of the CDR3 DNA that was read is TGTGCCAGCAGCTTGGGTAACAGGGGGGCAAATTCACCC. The V call is TRBV9, the J call TRBJ1-6; 8 nucleotides match TRBD1. The read terminates 3 residues before the CDR3 end, so the remaining end is supplied by the germline J gene. V lost 4 bases and J lost 7; bases outside the gene matches: 10. Germline V gene lookup returns CDR1 SGDLS and CDR2 YYNGEE. This CDR3 contains 16 residues.

Concerning this clone itself: The CDR3 end lies 3 residues beyond the end of the read and is filled in from the germline J gene. This chain connects TRBV11-2 to TRBJ2-3, with a possible D match to TRBD2 (6 bases). The germline gives CDR1 SGHAT, CDR2 FQNNGV. The CDR3 has 14 residues. The part of the CDR3 DNA that was read is TGTGCCAGCCAACCGGGACTGATACAAGAGACG. It is translated as CASQPGLIQET. The whole CDR3 sequence is CASQPGLIQETQYF.

Regarding this clone: The read halts 3 residues ahead of the CDR3 end, with the missing end drawn from the germline J gene. V usage is TRBV18 and J usage is TRBJ1-2; 8 nucleotides align to TRBD1. Germline-derived CDR1 and CDR2 are KGHSH and LQKENI. The CDR3 has 14 amino acids. The covered CDR3 bases are TGTGCCAGCTCTGGACAGGGAGCATCCTACGAC. Translated, it gives CASSGQGASYD. The full CDR3 protein reads CASSGQGASYDYTF.

To note about this clone: The read ends 3 residues shy of where the CDR3 ends; the end is completed using the germline J gene. This rearrangement joins TRBV2 to TRBJ2-7; D is possibly TRBD2 (5 bases). Between the trimmed V and J ends, which lost 7 bases and 0 bases, there was a span of 13 bases. Germline values: CDR1 SNHLY, CDR2 FYNNEI. This CDR3 contains 14 residues. The DNA read from the CDR3 is TGTGCCAGCACGAACAGCGGCTACTCCTACGAG. As protein: CASTNSGYSYE. In full, the CDR3 reads CASTNSGYSYEQYF.

Comment on this clone: The missing CDR3 end, 3 residues past where the read stops, is filled in from the germline J gene. The V and J genes are TRBV19 and TRBJ2-7, with 10 bases fitting TRBD2. CDR3 length: 14 residues. The V and J ends lost 7 bases and 4 bases, in that order; junction bases with no gene match: 7. The germline CDR1 and CDR2 sequences are LNHDA and SQIVND (reference sequence). The sequenced part of the CDR3 DNA is TGTGCCAGTACCGCTAGCGGGAGTACGTACGAG. Translation: CASTASGSTYE. The CDR3 as a whole reads CASTASGSTYEQYF.

The covered CDR3 bases are TGTGCCAGCAGCTTACTTGGACAGCAAGAGACG. Amino acids: CASSLLGQQET. The whole CDR3 is CASSLLGQQETQYF. The chain uses TRBV7-9 and TRBJ2-3; D might be TRBD1 (6 bases). The read halts 3 residues ahead of the CDR3 end, with the missing end drawn from the germline J gene. This CDR3 is built from 14 residues. Germline V gene lookup returns CDR1 SEHNR and CDR2 FQNEAQ (reference sequence).

As for this clone: The DNA ends 3 residues before the CDR3 does, and the rest of the CDR3 is filled in from the germline J gene. The chain couples TRBV6-2 or TRBV6-3 to TRBJ2-2; TRBD2 agrees at 7 bases. The CDR3 runs 15 residues. V shed 7 bases and J 7 bases; nucleotides not matched to a gene: 12. Germline V gene lookup returns CDR1 MNHEY and CDR2 SVGEGT. CDR3 DNA, as far as it was read: TGTGCCAGCACGCGGGGCGGGAGTGTTGGCGGGGAG. Its translation is CASTRGGSVGGE. The whole CDR3 sequence is CASTRGGSVGGELFF.

Remarks on this clone: The CDR3 extends 3 residues past the end of the read, so its final part is completed from the germline J gene. The J gene is TRBJ2-3, the V gene TRBV20-1, with 9 positions matching TRBD2. Germline V CDR1 and CDR2: DFQATT, SNEGSKA (reference sequence). V lost 2 bases to trimming and J lost 2 bases; unmatched junction nucleotides: 2. The length of the CDR3 is 14 residues. The CDR3 loop is CSARLAGLTDTQYF. CDR3 DNA (partial): TGCAGTGCTAGACTAGCGGGACTCACAGATACG.

Remarks on this clone: The read terminates 3 residues before the CDR3 end, so the remaining end is supplied by the germline J gene. This chain connects TRBV20-1 to TRBJ1-5; 8 bases are a match to TRBD1. The V gene's germline CDR1 is DFQATT and CDR2 SNEGSKA (reference sequence). The CDR3 consists of 18 residues. V lost 0 bases, J lost 0 bases, and 10 bases stayed unmatched. Here the CDR3 reads CSARDRDRSINSNQPQHF. CDR3 DNA, as far as it was read: TGCAGTGCTAGAGACCGGGACAGGTCAATCAATAGCAATCAGCCC.

As concerns this clone: The CDR3 is cut off 3 residues early in the read; its end comes from the germline J gene. The rearrangement joins TRBV18 to TRBJ2-4; 11 nucleotides line up with TRBD1. Germline assignment: CDR1 KGHSH and CDR2 LQKENI. CDR3 size: 14 residues. CDR3 amino acids: CASSKGQGDYGQYF. CDR3 DNA (partial): TGTGCCAGCTCAAAGGGACAGGGGGACTATGGT.

With regard to this clone: The CDR3 goes on 3 residues after the read ends, and that part is filled in from the germline J gene. The chain joins TRBV7-3 to TRBJ2-3, with TRBD2 identical over 10 bases. J gave up 4 bases and V 5 bases, and 3 bases lay outside the gene matches. CDR3 length: 14 residues. The V gene's germline CDR1 is SGHTA and CDR2 FQGTGA. Here the CDR3 reads CASSPGTSADTQYF. The DNA read from the CDR3 is TGTGCCAGCAGCCCGGGGACTAGCGCAGATACG.

Notes on this clone: The CDR3 goes on 3 residues after the read ends, and that part is filled in from the germline J gene. This chain connects TRBV2 to TRBJ2-1, with 7 bases aligning to TRBD1. Germline V lookup: CDR1 SNHLY, CDR2 FYNNEI. The CDR3 is made up of 12 amino acids. V lost 1 base to trimming and J lost 9 bases; unmatched junction nucleotides: 0. The CDR3 spells CASSEEGAEQFF. The part of the CDR3 DNA that was read is TGTGCCAGCAGTGAAGAGGGGGCTGAG.